What follows is one T cell receptor beta chain and its context. Assay: immunoSEQ multiplex PCR; the TCRdb copy retains only in-frame clones and omits some. The sample has 390,000 or so clones, about four fifths seen once. The CDR3 is 13 amino acids. V was trimmed by 5 bases and J by 0 bases, leaving 5 bases between them. The germline CDR1 and CDR2 sequences are KGHSH and LQKENI. The data belong to a study of blood T cell repertoires in COVID-19. Across the study: Sample material is recorded as cDNA or gDNA derived from T cells, B-cell-depleted T cells, or PBMCs.

Cohorts were determined from participant-reported clinical history. Sequenced input: PBMCs or T cells enriched from blood (not recorded which). The clonotype was recovered from a woman between 50 and 59 years old who had recovered from COVID-19. V and J are TRBV18 and TRBJ1-5; D gene unclear. As DNA, the CDR3 is TGTGCCAGCTCAGCGAGTAGCAATCAGCCCCAGCATTTT. Protein sequence: CASSASSNQPQHF.